This paragraph reports one T cell receptor beta chain. Its matching antigen is unknown. The same CDR3 is also encoded by other DNA sequences in this sample. The data belong to a study of OX40 agonist ivuxolimab in advanced cancers. In the study overall: From 23 to 79 years was the age range, with a mean of roughly 59 years, and 70% to 85% were male. Broader study findings: CD4+ and CD8+ T cells in blood underwent clonal expansion by week 6 at 0.1 to 3.0 mg/kg. Antigen specificity was not determined for the expanded peripheral T cells.

With V trimmed by 0 bases and J by 6 bases, 1 base remained unmatched. Germline CDR1 reads SGHRS; CDR2 reads YFSETQ. This CDR3 spans 15 amino acids. Sequencing was performed with immunoSEQ multiplex PCR; in TCRdb, only in-frame clones are kept and a portion is missing. The sample comprises around 49,000 clones, almost 80% of which are singletons, and over 6.5% rests with the top ten. The chain has TRBV5-1 and TRBJ2-1; 12 bases are a match to TRBD2. The sequencing used CD4+ or CD8+ T cells sorted from blood, collected in a trial of the OX40 agonist ivuxolimab. This sequence was found in an adult with an advanced solid tumor such as melanoma, head and neck, liver or kidney cancer. For the CDR3, the DNA is TGCGCCAGCAGCTTGGGACTAGCGGGAGCCAATGAGCAGTTCTTC. Encoded protein: CASSLGLAGANEQFF.